Below, 16 T cell receptor beta chains from the same sample are listed, as sequenced in a study of blood T cell repertoires in COVID-19. Profiled with immunoSEQ multiplex PCR; TCRdb holds only in-frame clones, not every one. The table shows some 200,000 clones, with about 88% occurring only once. Sequenced input: peripheral blood. These receptors were taken from a man aged 65-85 years with acute or convalescent COVID-19.

This rearrangement joins TRBV2 to TRBJ2-4; TRBD1 aligns across 7 bases. The CDR3 totals 13 residues. V lost 3 bases and J lost 8; bases outside the gene matches: 4. Germline CDR1 SNHLY, CDR2 FYNNEI. The chain's CDR3 is CASSEDQGDIQYF. For the CDR3, the DNA is TGTGCCAGCAGTGAGGACCAGGGGGACATTCAGTACTTC.

This chain links TRBV28 with TRBJ1-2, with D hard to call. There are 15 residues in the CDR3. Germline V gene sequence: CDR1 MDHEN, CDR2 SYDVKM. V lost 6 bases to trimming and J lost 5 bases, with 19 bases between them. CDR3 loop: CASRPPPRGEYGYTF. CDR3 coding DNA: TGTGCCAGCAGACCCCCCCCGCGGGGTGAGTATGGCTACACCTTC.

The CDR3 DNA reads as TGTGCCAGCAGTTGGGGGGGCAGCGGAAAAAACATTCAGTACTTC. Translating it yields CASSWGGSGKNIQYF. V is TRBV6-2 or TRBV6-3 and J is TRBJ2-4; the D gene is possibly TRBD2 (7 bases). The CDR3 is 15 residues long. V shed 4 bases and J shed 4 bases, with 14 bases lying between them. In germline, CDR1 is MNHEY, CDR2 SVGEGT.

The chain recombines TRBV24-1 with TRBJ2-1; TRBD2 agrees at 14 bases. There are 20 residues in the CDR3. After removal of 5 bases from V and 0 bases from J, the junction contained 11 bases not matched to a gene. Per germline, CDR1 KGHDR and CDR2 SFDVKD. The CDR3 here is CATSGRTSGRTLLSYNEQFF. CDR3 DNA sequence: TGTGCCACCAGTGGTAGGACTAGCGGGAGGACCCTACTCTCCTACAATGAGCAGTTCTTC.

V is TRBV19 and J is TRBJ2-7, with D uncertain. Between the trimmed V and J ends, which lost 4 bases and 2 bases, there was a span of 12 bases. The CDR3 is 14 residues long. Germline V lookup: CDR1 LNHDA, CDR2 SQIVND (reference sequence). CDR3 DNA sequence: TGTGCCAGTAGTAAGATTTCTAGTCCCTACGAGCAGTACTTC. Translation gives CASSKISSPYEQYF.

J is TRBJ2-7 and V is TRBV7-2; 8 bases line up with TRBD1. There are 15 residues in the CDR3. The V segment lost 1 base and the J segment 6 bases; nucleotides outside the gene matches: 8. Germline V gene sequence: CDR1 SGHTA, CDR2 FQGNSA. CDR3: CASSLVGQGRTEQYF. CDR3 sequence (DNA): TGTGCCAGCAGCTTAGTAGGACAGGGTAGGACCGAGCAGTACTTC. Together with reference TRBV7-2 and TRBJ2-7, the CDR3 gives the full variable domain: GAGVSQSPSNKVTEKGKDVELRCDPISGHTALYWYRQSLGQGLEFLIYFQGNSAPDKSGLPSDRFSAERTGGSVSTLTIQRTQQEDSAVYLCASSLVGQGRTEQYFGPGTRLTVT.

The chain recombines TRBV6-5 with TRBJ2-2; D perhaps matches TRBD1 (5 bases). The germline V gene encodes CDR1 MNHEY and CDR2 SVGAGI. The V gene lost 8 bases and the J gene lost 1 base, with 11 bases spanning the gap. This CDR3 contains 14 residues. The CDR3 DNA reads TGTGCCAGCGAAGGGGCCATGAACACCGGGGAGCTGTTTTTT. This gives the protein CASEGAMNTGELFF.

The chain is built from TRBV13 and TRBJ2-3; the match to TRBD2 covers 15 bases. The germline gives CDR1 PRHDT, CDR2 FYEKMQ (reference sequence). The CDR3 sequence is 17 residues long. V was clipped by 5 bases and J by 2 bases; unmatched bases: 5. In DNA form, the CDR3 reads TGTGCCAGCAGCCAGGGACTAGCGGGAGGTCTCACAGATACGCAGTATTTT. Its protein is CASSQGLAGGLTDTQYF. Drawing the rest from reference TRBV13 and TRBJ2-3, the complete variable domain is AAGVIQSPRHLIKEKRETATLKCYPIPRHDTVYWYQQGPGQDPQFLISFYEKMQSDKGSIPDRFSAQQFSDYHSELNMSSLELGDSALYFCASSQGLAGGLTDTQYFGPGTRLTVL.

The chain joins TRBV28 to TRBJ2-2; D remains unclear. V was clipped by 8 bases and J by 5 bases, with 15 bases between them. Germline V gene data show CDR1 as MDHEN and CDR2 as SYDVKM. The CDR3 loop spans 14 amino acids. The CDR3 reads CASLQSVRTGELFF. The DNA of the CDR3 is TGTGCCAGCCTACAGTCAGTCAGGACCGGGGAGCTGTTTTTT.

The CDR3 DNA reads as TGTGCCAGCAGTTTAAAACAGGGGGAGAGCTACGAGCAGTACTTC. It encodes CASSLKQGESYEQYF. The rearrangement uses TRBV27 and TRBJ2-7; 8 nucleotides match TRBD1. The CDR3 extends over 15 amino acids. The ends lost 2 bases at V and 3 bases at J; junction bases unmatched: 6. CDR1 is MNHEY, CDR2 SMNVEV, per germline (reference sequence).

The chain couples TRBV12-5 to TRBJ2-1, with TRBD1 identical over 8 bases. CDR3 length: 13 amino acids. CDR1 is LGHNT and CDR2 is FRNRAP in the germline V gene. V lost 6 bases, J lost 8 bases, and 6 bases stayed unmatched. The CDR3, as DNA: TGTGCTAGTGGGATGACAGGGGATCATGAGCAGTTCTTC. Protein sequence: CASGMTGDHEQFF.

The rearrangement links TRBV21-1 to TRBJ2-7; the table names TRBD1, a call not compared with the DNA. TRBV21-1 is noted as a pseudogene. The CDR3 extends over 15 amino acids. CDR3 sequence: CASSSRDRVSYEQYF. The CDR3 region has the DNA TGTGCCAGCAGCTCCCGGGACAGGGTATCCTACGAGCAGTACTTC.

This sequence joins TRBV30 and TRBJ2-1, with D maybe TRBD2 (6 bases). CDR3 size: 12 residues. Germline CDR1 is GTSNPN and CDR2 is SVGIG (reference sequence). V lost 2 bases and J lost 9, with 11 bases in between. The CDR3 sequence is CAWSTTSREQFF. The CDR3 DNA sequence: TGTGCCTGGAGTACGACTAGTCGTGAGCAGTTCTTC.

For this clone: Distinct nucleotide sequences in the sample also encode this CDR3. The rearrangement joins TRBV19 to TRBJ1-2, with 9 bases identical to TRBD1. Germline V gives CDR1 LNHDA, CDR2 SQIVND (reference sequence). Trimming cost V 4 bases and J 0 bases; bases outside gene matches: 0. This CDR3 comprises 14 residues. The CDR3 DNA reads as TGTGCCAGTAGTAGGGACAGGGCTAACTATGGCTACACCTTC. It is translated as CASSRDRANYGYTF.

This chain links TRBV19 with TRBJ1-5; perhaps TRBD1 as D (6 bases). This CDR3 is 14 amino acids long. Trimming pared 7 bases from V and 6 bases from J, leaving 16 bases between. Looked up from germline, CDR1 is LNHDA and CDR2 is SQIVND (reference sequence). The CDR3 DNA reads TGTGCCAGTACAAGGTATGGGGGCGGTCAGCCCCAGCATTTT. Protein product: CASTRYGGGQPQHF.

The chain links TRBV7-3 to TRBJ2-1; D is possibly TRBD2 (7 bases). The CDR3 sequence is 17 residues long. V lost 8 bases to trimming and J lost 0 bases, with 20 bases between them. Per the germline V gene, CDR1 is SGHTA and CDR2 is FQGTGA. CDR3 protein: CASSGATSASSYNEQFF. The CDR3 nucleotides are TGTGCCAGCTCAGGGGCTACTAGCGCGAGCTCCTACAATGAGCAGTTCTTC.